These 7 T cell receptor beta chains were sequenced from one sample in a study of shared clonotypes between healthy human individuals. Repertoires were generated with immunoSEQ multiplex PCR, while TCRdb's copy carries only in-frame clones and drops some. This table has more than 1.2 million clones, approximately 98.5% appearing once. The sequenced sample was naive CD4+ T cells sorted from blood. Noted subset: CD45RA+ positively selected. These receptors came from a man aged 30 to 45 in good health.

The V call is TRBV19, the J call TRBJ2-1; D is uncertain. The CDR3 runs 12 residues. V was trimmed by 7 bases and J by 10 bases, leaving 14 bases between them. Germline CDR1 and CDR2: LNHDA and SQIVND (reference sequence). The CDR3 DNA follows: TGTGCCAGTATTTCCTCCCGTTGGGAGCAGTTCTTC. Its protein product is CASISSRWEQFF. Using reference TRBV19 and TRBJ2-1 for the parts outside the CDR3, the full variable domain is DGGITQSPKYLFRKEGQNVTLSCEQNLNHDAMYWYRQDPGQGLRLIYYSQIVNDFQKGDIAEGYSVSREKKESFPLTVTSAQKNPTAFYLCASISSRWEQFFGPGTRLTVL.

The chain carries TRBV5-4 and TRBJ2-3; D remains unclear. CDR1 is SGHNT and CDR2 is YYREEE in the germline V gene (reference sequence). The CDR3 is 13 residues long. V dropped 4 bases and J dropped 6 bases, with 12 bases sitting between them. DNA for the CDR3: TGTGCCAGCAGCCCCGTAGCTGAGGATACGCAGTATTTT. Translating gives CASSPVAEDTQYF. The full variable domain, completed using reference TRBV5-4 and TRBJ2-3, is ETGVTQSPTHLIKTRGQQVTLRCSSQSGHNTVSWYQQALGQGPQFIFQYYREEENGRGNFPPRFSGLQFPNYSSELNVNALELDDSALYLCASSPVAEDTQYFGPGTRLTVL.

The chain recombines TRBV7-3 with TRBJ1-2; D unresolved. Trimming shortened V by 2 bases and J by 2 bases, and 15 bases separated the two germline ends. The CDR3 is 16 residues long. Germline V gene data show CDR1 as SGHTA and CDR2 as FQGTGA. The DNA of the CDR3 is TGTGCCAGCAGCTTATTCCCCCAAGGGAGGAACTATGGCTACACCTTC. Translating gives CASSLFPQGRNYGYTF. The variable domain in full, completed from reference TRBV7-3 and TRBJ1-2, reads GAGVSQTPSNKVTEKGKYVELRCDPISGHTALYWYRQSLGQGPEFLIYFQGTGAADDSGLPNDRFFAVRPEGSVSTLKIQRTERGDSAVYLCASSLFPQGRNYGYTFGSGTRLTVV.

This clone was seen only once. This sequence joins TRBV6-5 and TRBJ2-7; D gene uncertain. The CDR3 is made up of 14 amino acids. The V gene lost 7 bases and the J gene lost 3 bases, with 16 bases spanning the gap. From germline, CDR1 is MNHEY and CDR2 SVGAGI. The CDR3 DNA sequence: TGTGCCAGCAAAACCACCCCCGAGAGCTACGAGCAGTACTTC. It translates to CASKTTPESYEQYF.

V and J are TRBV4-1 and TRBJ1-2; TRBD1 matches 7 bases. This CDR3 spans 14 amino acids. J gave up 8 bases and V 0 bases, and 6 bases lay outside the gene matches. Germline V gives CDR1 MGHRA, CDR2 YSYEKL. CDR3 region: CASSQDPGQRGYTF. CDR3 sequence (DNA): TGCGCCAGCAGCCAAGATCCGGGACAGAGAGGCTACACCTTC.

This chain joins TRBV28 and TRBJ1-2, with 10 bases that match TRBD1. Per germline, CDR1 MDHEN and CDR2 SYDVKM. The length of the CDR3 is 12 residues. The V gene end was trimmed by 10 bases and the J gene end by 4 bases; junction bases not matched to a gene: 3. The CDR3 sequence: CATGDRGYGYTF. In DNA form, the CDR3 reads TGTGCCACCGGGGACAGGGGCTATGGCTACACCTTC.

The chain has TRBV7-9 and TRBJ2-1; possibly TRBD1 for D (6 bases). The CDR3 totals 13 residues. Germline V gene data show CDR1 as SEHNR and CDR2 as FQNEAQ (reference sequence). The germline V and J ends were trimmed by 2 bases and 10 bases, with 12 bases remaining between them. As DNA, the CDR3 is TGTGCCAGCAGCTTAAAGGGACATTCGGAGCAGTTCTTC. This encodes CASSLKGHSEQFF.